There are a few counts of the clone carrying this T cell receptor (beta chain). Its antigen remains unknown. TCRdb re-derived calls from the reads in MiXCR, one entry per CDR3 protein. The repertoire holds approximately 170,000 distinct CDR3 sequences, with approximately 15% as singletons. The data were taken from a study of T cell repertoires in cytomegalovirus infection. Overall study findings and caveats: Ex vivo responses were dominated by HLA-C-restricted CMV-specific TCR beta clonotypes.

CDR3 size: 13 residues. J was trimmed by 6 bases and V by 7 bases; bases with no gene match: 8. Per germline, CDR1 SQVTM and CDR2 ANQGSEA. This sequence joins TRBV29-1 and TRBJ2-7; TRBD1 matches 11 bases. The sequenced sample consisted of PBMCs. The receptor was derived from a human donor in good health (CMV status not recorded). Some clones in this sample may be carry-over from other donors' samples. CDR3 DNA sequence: TGCAGCGCCGCCGGACAGGGGGCTGGCGAGCAGTACTTC. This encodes CSAAGQGAGEQYF.